The 30 T cell receptor beta chains in this list originate from one sample, sequenced in a study of CXCR3-negative and CXCR3-positive naive CD8 T cells. General study points: TRB CDR3 hydrophobicity was greater in CXCR3-positive naive cells than in CXCR3-negative naive cells.

These receptors' antigens are unknown. Libraries were UMI-labeled 5' RACE TRB cDNA. Each CDR3 protein gets one entry in TCRdb, which reprocessed the 5' RACE reads and gives no DNA. Its clone listing holds 75,000 to 100,000 distinct CDR3 sequences. The sample consisted of naive CXCR3+ CD8+ T cells from blood. Specified subset: CD45RO-CCR7+CD27+CD95- naive CD8+ T cells expressing CXCR3 (TNR3+). These receptors were collected from a human donor in good health. Some clones in this sample may be carry-over from other donors' samples.

The chain is built from TRBV20-1 and TRBJ2-5; lacking DNA, the TRBD1 call made by TCRdb goes unchecked. CDR1 is DFQATT, CDR2 SNEGSKA, per germline (reference sequence). CDR3 length: 14 residues. CDR3 amino acids: CSARAAGVRETQYF.

The chain is built from TRBV5-1 and TRBJ2-1; TCRdb reports TRBD1, a call that lacks DNA to check it against. The CDR3 is 14 amino acids. CDR1 SGHRS and CDR2 YFSETQ come from the germline V gene. CDR3 sequence reads: CASSFLQGQGEQFF.

The chain couples TRBV28 to TRBJ1-1; TCRdb selects TRBD1, and the lack of DNA leaves this call unchecked. The CDR3 runs 15 residues. The germline V gene encodes CDR1 MDHEN and CDR2 SYDVKM. The CDR3 loop reads CASSYVQGQRTEAFF.

The V gene is TRBV6-4, the J gene TRBJ1-3. This CDR3 is 18 amino acids long. The V gene's germline CDR1 is MRHNA and CDR2 SNTAGT. The CDR3 protein is CASFWNGQTLRSGNTIYF.

V usage is TRBV27 and J usage is TRBJ2-1. The CDR3 covers 13 residues. Per germline, CDR1 MNHEY and CDR2 SMNVEV (reference sequence). The CDR3 sequence: CASSLAHSNEQFF.

The rearrangement links TRBV20-1 to TRBJ1-1; TCRdb designates TRBD1, a call that cannot be tested without DNA. The CDR3 spans 16 residues. CDR1 and CDR2 (germline): DFQATT, SNEGSKA (reference sequence). The CDR3 region is CSAMPGQDQTESGAFF.

V gene TRBV6-2 or TRBV6-3 combines with J gene TRBJ2-7; TCRdb selects TRBD1, and the lack of DNA leaves this call unchecked. Germline V lookup: CDR1 MNHEY, CDR2 SVGEGT. CDR3 length equals 17 residues. CDR3 sequence reads: CASSYRDRGRVSSEQYF.

The J gene is TRBJ2-7, the V gene TRBV30; there is no DNA to check the TCRdb D call of TRBD2. The CDR3 covers 12 residues. The germline CDR1 and CDR2 sequences are GTSNPN and SVGIG (reference sequence). CDR3 region: CAWGTLAYEQYF.

The rearrangement uses TRBV7-9 and TRBJ2-3; TCRdb returns TRBD2, unconfirmable since there is no DNA. Looked up from germline, CDR1 is SEHNR and CDR2 is FQNEAQ (reference sequence). The CDR3 runs 11 residues. The CDR3 spells CASSLEPDLNF.

The V call is TRBV7-9, the J call TRBJ2-7; with no DNA, the TCRdb D assignment of TRBD1 cannot be verified. CDR1 and CDR2 from the germline V gene are SEHNR and FQNEAQ (reference sequence). The CDR3 spans 14 residues. The CDR3 protein is CASSLRDREYEQYF.

The chain joins TRBV14 to TRBJ2-5. This CDR3 has 14 residues. The V gene's germline CDR1 is SGHDN and CDR2 FVKESK. CDR3 protein: CASSQIAFPETQYF.

The chain has TRBV4-3 and TRBJ2-1; no DNA is available, so the TRBD2 call from TCRdb remains unchecked. Per the germline V gene, CDR1 is LGHNA and CDR2 is YSLEER. The CDR3 is 17 residues long. The CDR3 protein is CASSQDTIRGAGDEQFF.

This chain connects TRBV7-6 to TRBJ1-1; absent DNA, TCRdb's TRBD1 call cannot be checked. The CDR3 is made up of 15 amino acids. CDR1 is SGHVS and CDR2 is FNYEAQ in the germline V gene. The CDR3 here is CASSDDHGTGTEAFF.

This chain joins TRBV10-1 and TRBJ1-1; TCRdb reports TRBD1, a call that lacks DNA to check it against. The V gene's germline CDR1 is WNHNN and CDR2 SYGVQD (reference sequence). This CDR3 comprises 15 residues. The chain's CDR3 is CASSERTGTRGEAFF.

The chain uses TRBV29-1 and TRBJ2-2. The CDR3 totals 12 residues. Germline values: CDR1 SQVTM, CDR2 ANQGSEA. CDR3 residues: CSVRSDTGELFF.

The chain is built from TRBV28 and TRBJ2-7; TCRdb's assignment of TRBD1 cannot be checked, as there is no DNA. This CDR3 has 14 amino acids. Germline CDR1 reads MDHEN; CDR2 reads SYDVKM. This CDR3 is CASSLSGQKYEQYF. The whole variable domain, remainder taken from reference TRBV28 and TRBJ2-7, is DVKVTQSSRYLVKRTGEKVFLECVQDMDHENMFWYRQDPGLGLRLIYFSYDVKMKEKGDIPEGYSVSREKKERFSLILESASTNQTSMYLCASSLSGQKYEQYFGPGTRLTVT.

The genes are TRBV29-1 and TRBJ2-1; TCRdb's D call, TRBD1, is unchecked because there is no DNA. The CDR3 is 13 residues long. The germline CDR1 and CDR2 sequences are SQVTM and ANQGSEA. CDR3 protein: CSVGGTGGGEQFF.

This chain connects TRBV6-2 or TRBV6-3 to TRBJ2-3; TCRdb gives TRBD2 as the D gene, but with no DNA this cannot be confirmed. CDR1 and CDR2 (germline): MNHEY, SVGEGT. This CDR3 is built from 15 residues. The CDR3 is CASTKRVSGTDTQYF.

The chain recombines TRBV12-3 or TRBV12-4 with TRBJ1-2; TCRdb's D call, TRBD1, is unchecked because there is no DNA. The CDR3 has 13 residues. The CDR3: CASSLRGDYGYTF.

V is TRBV3-1 and J is TRBJ2-1; TCRdb designates TRBD1, a call that cannot be tested without DNA. This CDR3 contains 14 residues. Germline CDR1 reads LGHDT; CDR2 reads YNNKEL (reference sequence). The CDR3 here is CASSPRQGVHEQFF.

The chain carries TRBV6-6 and TRBJ1-4; TCRdb names TRBD1, which stays unverified in the absence of DNA. There are 17 residues in the CDR3. Germline V gene lookup returns CDR1 MNHNY and CDR2 SVGAGI (reference sequence). CDR3 in amino acids: CASSYLAGQLANEKLFF.

This CDR3 reads CASSLQRRGNYEQYF. The chain couples TRBV3-1 to TRBJ2-7. CDR1 is LGHDT and CDR2 is YNNKEL in the germline V gene (reference sequence). CDR3 size: 15 residues.

The genes are TRBV20-1 and TRBJ2-7; with no DNA, the TCRdb D assignment of TRBD1 cannot be verified. Germline V gives CDR1 DFQATT, CDR2 SNEGSKA (reference sequence). The CDR3 totals 13 residues. CDR3 sequence: CSVDRGGAYEQYF.

This chain links TRBV5-1 with TRBJ2-1; TCRdb's D call, TRBD2, is unchecked because there is no DNA. The CDR3 sequence is 15 residues long. Germline CDR1 reads SGHRS; CDR2 reads YFSETQ. CDR3 sequence: CASSATQTRGDEQFF. Full variable domain (rest looked up from reference TRBV5-1 and TRBJ2-1): KAGVTQTPRYLIKTRGQQVTLSCSPISGHRSVSWYQQTPGQGLQFLFEYFSETQRNKGNFPGRFSGRQFSNSRSEMNVSTLELGDSALYLCASSATQTRGDEQFFGPGTRLTVL.

The chain uses TRBV11-3 and TRBJ2-3; TCRdb's D gene call, TRBD2, goes unchecked for lack of DNA. Germline CDR1 SGHNT, CDR2 YENEEA. There are 20 residues in the CDR3. The CDR3 protein is CASSLQAPRGGKEGTDTQYF.

J is TRBJ1-2 and V is TRBV6-6. Germline values: CDR1 MNHNY, CDR2 SVGAGI (reference sequence). This CDR3 contains 14 residues. CDR3 amino acids: CASSLNEANYGYTF.

The CDR3 loop is CAHGTGGADTQYF. V is TRBV6-6 and J is TRBJ2-3; TCRdb returns TRBD1, unconfirmable since there is no DNA. Germline CDR1 MNHNY, CDR2 SVGAGI (reference sequence). This CDR3 is 13 amino acids long.

The rearrangement joins TRBV19 to TRBJ1-1. Germline CDR1 is LNHDA and CDR2 is SQIVND (reference sequence). The CDR3 has 11 residues. CDR3 region: CASSMVTEAFF.

The CDR3 is CAAAVKASGVNEQFF. This sequence joins TRBV4-1 and TRBJ2-1; TCRdb's D gene call, TRBD2, goes unchecked for lack of DNA. The CDR3 runs 15 residues. CDR1 is MGHRA and CDR2 is YSYEKL in the germline V gene.

This sequence joins TRBV6-2 or TRBV6-3 and TRBJ2-7; as DNA is missing, the TRBD2 call by TCRdb cannot be tested. Germline CDR1 reads MNHEY; CDR2 reads SVGEGT. This CDR3 is built from 17 residues. CDR3 sequence: CASSYTGLAGTNYEQYF.